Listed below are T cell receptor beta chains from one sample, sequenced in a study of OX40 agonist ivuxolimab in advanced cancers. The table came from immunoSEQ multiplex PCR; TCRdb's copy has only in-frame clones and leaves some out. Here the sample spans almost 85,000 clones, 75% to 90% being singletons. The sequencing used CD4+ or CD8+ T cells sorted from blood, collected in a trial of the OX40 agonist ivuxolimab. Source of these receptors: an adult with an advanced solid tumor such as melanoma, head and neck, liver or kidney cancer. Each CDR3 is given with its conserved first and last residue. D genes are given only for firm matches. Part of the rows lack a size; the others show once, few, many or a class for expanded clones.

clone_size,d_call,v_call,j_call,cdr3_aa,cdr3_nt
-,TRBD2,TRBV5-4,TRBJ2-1,CASSLSLAGQNEQFF,TGTGCCAGCAGCTTGAGCCTAGCGGGTCAGAATGAGCAGTTCTTC
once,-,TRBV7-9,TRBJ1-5,CASSFGVERNQPQHF,TGTGCCAGCAGCTTTGGTGTAGAACGCAATCAGCCCCAGCATTTT
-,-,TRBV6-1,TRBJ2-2,CASSPDTVSGELFF,TGTGCCAGCAGCCCCGACACGGTTTCCGGGGAGCTGTTTTTT
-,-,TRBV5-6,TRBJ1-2,CASSLVQGRGGYTF,TGTGCCAGCAGCTTGGTTCAGGGGAGAGGGGGCTACACCTTC
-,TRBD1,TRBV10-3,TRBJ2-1,CAISDSGQGLGSYNEQFF,TGTGCCATCAGTGATTCGGGACAGGGACTTGGCTCCTACAATGAGCAGTTCTTC
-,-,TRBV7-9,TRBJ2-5,CASSFTLETQYF,TGTGCCAGCAGCTTTACTTTGGAGACCCAGTACTTC
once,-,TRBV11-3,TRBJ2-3,CASNFQTLSQYSSSTDTQYF,TGTGCCAGCAACTTCCAGACCCTGTCCCAGTACTCTTCTAGCACAGATACGCAGTATTTT
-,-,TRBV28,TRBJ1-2,CASSSIPPTANYGYTF,TGTGCCAGCAGTTCAATCCCGCCGACGGCTAACTATGGCTACACCTTC
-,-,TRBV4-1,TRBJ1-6,CASSQDGAGTYYNSPLHF,TGCGCCAGCAGCCAAGATGGGGCTGGGACCTACTATAATTCACCCCTCCACTTT
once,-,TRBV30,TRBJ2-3,CAWSDSHLKTQYF,TGTGCCTGGAGCGACAGCCATTTGAAAACGCAGTATTTT
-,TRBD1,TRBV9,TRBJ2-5,CASSVGAGGPETQYF,TGTGCCAGCAGCGTAGGGGCAGGGGGCCCTGAGACCCAGTACTTC
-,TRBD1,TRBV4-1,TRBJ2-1,CASSHTAGDRDLEQFF,TGCGCCAGCAGCCATACTGCGGGGGACAGGGACCTTGAGCAGTTCTTC
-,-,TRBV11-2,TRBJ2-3,CASSLALANTDTQYF,TGTGCCAGCAGCTTAGCACTGGCAAACACAGATACGCAGTATTTT
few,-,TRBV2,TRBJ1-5,CASSPQGLHNQPQHF,TGTGCCAGCAGCCCTCAGGGACTCCACAATCAGCCCCAGCATTTT
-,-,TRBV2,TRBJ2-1,CASSEAPRATEFF,TGTGCCAGCAGTGAAGCGCCAAGAGCCACTGAGTTCTTC
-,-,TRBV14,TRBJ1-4,CASSPRQVATNEKLFF,TGTGCCAGCAGCCCCCGACAGGTCGCAACTAATGAAAAACTGTTTTTT
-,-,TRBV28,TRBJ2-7,CASSSGGFYEQYF,TGTGCCAGCAGTTCTGGAGGCTTCTACGAGCAGTACTTC
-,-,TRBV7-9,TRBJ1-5,CASSPTGWEPPQHF,TGTGCCAGCAGCCCCACGGGGTGGGAGCCGCCCCAGCATTTT
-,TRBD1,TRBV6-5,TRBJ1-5,CASSTGGNQPQHF,TGTGCCAGCAGTACAGGGGGCAATCAGCCCCAGCATTTT
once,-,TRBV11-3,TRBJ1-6,CASSLSGTNNSPLHF,TGTGCCAGCAGCTTATCTGGGACGAATAATTCACCCCTCCACTTT
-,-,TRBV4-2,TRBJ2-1,CASSQEPNSLYNEQFF,TGTGCCAGCAGCCAAGAACCCAACTCGCTTTACAATGAGCAGTTCTTC
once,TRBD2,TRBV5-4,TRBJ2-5,CASRPRGGQETQYF,TGTGCCAGCAGACCTCGCGGGGGGCAAGAGACCCAGTACTTC
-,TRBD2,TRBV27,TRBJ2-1,CASSRLAGPYNEQFF,TGTGCCAGCAGCCGACTAGCGGGACCCTACAATGAGCAGTTCTTC
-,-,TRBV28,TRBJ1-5,CASSLNRNQPQHF,TGTGCCAGCAGTTTAAACAGAAATCAGCCCCAGCATTTT
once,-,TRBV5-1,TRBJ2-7,CASSYGPQGQEEQYF,TGCGCCAGCAGCTATGGACCACAGGGTCAGGAGGAGCAGTACTTC
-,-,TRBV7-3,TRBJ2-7,CASSFHEQYF,TGTGCCAGCAGCTTCCACGAGCAGTACTTC
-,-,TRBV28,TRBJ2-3,CASSSLSPDTQYF,TGTGCCAGCAGTTCCTTATCTCCAGATACGCAGTATTTT
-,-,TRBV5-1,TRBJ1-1,CASSPGALNTEAFF,TGCGCCAGCAGCCCAGGGGCCTTGAACACTGAAGCTTTCTTT
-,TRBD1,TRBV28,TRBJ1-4,CASSLPPGQAGEKLFF,TGTGCCAGCAGTTTACCACCCGGACAGGCGGGTGAAAAACTGTTTTTT
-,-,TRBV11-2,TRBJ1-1,CASSLSGITEAFF,TGTGCCAGCAGCTTATCAGGGATCACTGAAGCTTTCTTT
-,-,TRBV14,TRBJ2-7,CASSQGSILAHYEQYF,TGTGCCAGCAGCCAAGGGTCCATATTAGCCCACTACGAGCAGTACTTC
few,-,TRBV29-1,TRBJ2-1,CSVVAFNEQFF,TGCAGCGTTGTTGCATTCAATGAGCAGTTCTTC
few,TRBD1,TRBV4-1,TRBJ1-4,CASSQDWTGRGEKLFF,TGCGCCAGCAGCCAAGATTGGACAGGACGAGGTGAAAAACTGTTTTTT
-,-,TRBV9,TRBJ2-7,CASSVSGSPIYEQYF,TGTGCCAGCAGCGTATCTGGGTCCCCTATCTACGAGCAGTACTTC
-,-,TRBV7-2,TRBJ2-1,CASSPRGGNEQFF,TGTGCCAGCAGCCCGAGGGGTGGCAATGAGCAGTTCTTC
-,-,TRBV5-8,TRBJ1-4,CASSLLRGGTNEKLFF,TGTGCCAGCAGCTTGTTGCGGGGGGGGACTAATGAAAAACTGTTTTTT
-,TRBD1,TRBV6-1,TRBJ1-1,CASRYTGTGGKAFF,TGTGCCAGCAGATATACTGGGACAGGAGGCAAGGCTTTCTTT
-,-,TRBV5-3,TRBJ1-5,CARSWNRDKGLNQPQHF,TGTGCCAGAAGCTGGAACCGGGACAAGGGCCTTAATCAGCCCCAGCATTTT
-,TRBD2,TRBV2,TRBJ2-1,CASSALAGGPGEQFF,TGTGCCAGCAGCGCTCTAGCGGGGGGGCCGGGCGAGCAGTTCTTC
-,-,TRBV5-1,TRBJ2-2,CASNRGPPWGTGELFF,TGCGCCAGCAACCGAGGCCCCCCCTGGGGCACCGGGGAGCTGTTTTTT
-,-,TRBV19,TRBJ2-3,CASRDPSSSTDTQYF,TGTGCCAGTCGGGATCCGTCCTCTAGCACAGATACGCAGTATTTT
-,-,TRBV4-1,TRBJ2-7,CASSQAWKGQSIYEQYF,TGCGCCAGCAGCCAAGCTTGGAAAGGACAGTCAATCTACGAGCAGTACTTC
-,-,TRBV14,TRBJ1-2,CASSQRQVRQDGYTF,TGTGCCAGCAGCCAAAGACAGGTCCGCCAAGATGGCTACACCTTC
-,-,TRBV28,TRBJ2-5,CASSLGGAQETQYF,TGTGCCAGCAGTTTAGGCGGGGCCCAAGAGACCCAGTACTTC
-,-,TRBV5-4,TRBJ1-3,CASSRGIGLSGNTIYF,TGTGCCAGCAGCCGGGGGATTGGGCTCTCTGGAAACACCATATATTTT
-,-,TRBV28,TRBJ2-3,CASRPYTDTQYF,TGTGCCAGCAGGCCCTACACAGATACGCAGTATTTT
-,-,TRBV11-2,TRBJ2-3,CASSHGSRDTQYF,TGTGCCAGCAGCCACGGGTCCAGAGATACGCAGTATTTT
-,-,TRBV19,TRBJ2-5,CASSMGRHAETQYF,TGTGCCAGTAGTATGGGGAGACACGCAGAGACCCAGTACTTC
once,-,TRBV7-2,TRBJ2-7,CASSRQPRQRLLGEQYF,TGTGCCAGCAGCCGACAACCTCGACAGCGGCTGTTGGGCGAGCAGTACTTC
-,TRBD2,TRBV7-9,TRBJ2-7,CASSLGTSGSYEQYF,TGTGCCAGCAGCTTAGGGACTAGCGGCTCCTACGAGCAGTACTTC
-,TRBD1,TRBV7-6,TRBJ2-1,CASSLGQGAYNEQFF,TGTGCCAGCAGCCTGGGACAGGGAGCCTACAATGAGCAGTTCTTC
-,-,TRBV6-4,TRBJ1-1,CASSSGTARGNTEAFF,TGTGCCAGCAGTTCGGGGACTGCCCGCGGGAACACTGAAGCTTTCTTT
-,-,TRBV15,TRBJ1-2,CATSRDRGLGYGYTF,TGTGCCACCAGCAGAGATCGGGGGCTCGGCTATGGCTACACCTTC